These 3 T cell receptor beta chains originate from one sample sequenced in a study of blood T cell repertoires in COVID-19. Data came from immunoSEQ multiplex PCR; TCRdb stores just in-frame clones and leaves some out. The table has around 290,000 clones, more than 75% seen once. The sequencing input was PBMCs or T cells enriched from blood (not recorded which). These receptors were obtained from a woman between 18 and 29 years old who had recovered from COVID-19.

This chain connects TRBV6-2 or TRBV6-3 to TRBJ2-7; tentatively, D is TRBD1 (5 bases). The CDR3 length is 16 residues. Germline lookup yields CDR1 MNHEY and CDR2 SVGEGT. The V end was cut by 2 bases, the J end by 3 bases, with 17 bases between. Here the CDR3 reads CASSYRQIVGYYEQYF. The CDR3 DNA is TGTGCCAGCAGTTACAGACAGATCGTAGGGTACTACGAGCAGTACTTC.

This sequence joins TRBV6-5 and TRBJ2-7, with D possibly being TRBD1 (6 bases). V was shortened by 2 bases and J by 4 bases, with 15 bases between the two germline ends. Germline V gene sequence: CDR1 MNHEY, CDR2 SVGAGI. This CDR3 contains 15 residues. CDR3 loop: CASSYAQGIAYEQYF. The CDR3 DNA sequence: TGTGCCAGCAGTTACGCACAGGGTATTGCATACGAGCAGTACTTC.

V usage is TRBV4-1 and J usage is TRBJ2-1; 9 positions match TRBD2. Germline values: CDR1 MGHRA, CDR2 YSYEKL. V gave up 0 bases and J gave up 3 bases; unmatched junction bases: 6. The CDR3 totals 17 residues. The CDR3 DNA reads TGCGCCAGCAGCCAAGAACCCCCAGCGGGAGGCTACAATGAGCAGTTCTTC. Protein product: CASSQEPPAGGYNEQFF.